A selection of T cell receptor beta chains follows, all from one sample in a study of blood T cell repertoires in COVID-19. TCRdb keeps only in-frame clones here, not all; method: immunoSEQ multiplex PCR. The sample yields approximately 31,000 clones, more than 85% seen once. What was sequenced was peripheral blood. These TCRs come from a woman older than 75 with active or convalescent COVID-19. Both conserved end residues are part of each CDR3. A D gene is named only where the DNA matches it firmly. Only some rows state a clone size, as once, few, many or a class for expanded clones.

clone size: NA; J gene: TRBJ1-6; V gene: TRBV6-5; D gene: TRBD1; CDR3 protein: CASNSQGPTNSPLHF; CDR3 DNA: TGTGCCAGCAATTCACAGGGGCCGACTAATTCACCCCTCCACTTT
clone size: NA; J gene: TRBJ1-3; V gene: TRBV28; D gene: NA; CDR3 protein: CASSLVFSGNTIYF; CDR3 DNA: TGTGCCAGCAGTTTAGTGTTTTCGGGAAACACCATATATTTT
clone size: NA; J gene: TRBJ2-3; V gene: TRBV2; D gene: NA; CDR3 protein: CASGVGTSTDTQYF; CDR3 DNA: TGTGCCAGCGGAGTCGGGACTAGCACAGATACGCAGTATTTT
clone size: NA; J gene: TRBJ1-5; V gene: TRBV28; D gene: TRBD1; CDR3 protein: CASSPSKQGGGQPQHF; CDR3 DNA: TGTGCCAGCAGCCCCTCAAAACAGGGGGGAGGTCAGCCCCAGCATTTT
clone size: NA; J gene: TRBJ1-6; V gene: TRBV5-8; D gene: NA; CDR3 protein: CASSRIPRAGVRSPLHF; CDR3 DNA: TGTGCCAGCAGCAGAATCCCTCGGGCGGGGGTCCGATCACCCCTCCACTTT
clone size: NA; J gene: TRBJ1-3; V gene: TRBV19; D gene: NA; CDR3 protein: CASSSSDIRGNTIYF; CDR3 DNA: TGTGCCAGTAGTTCGTCGGACATTCGTGGAAACACCATATATTTT
clone size: NA; J gene: TRBJ2-3; V gene: TRBV24-1; D gene: TRBD2; CDR3 protein: CATSDPRTSPGGLSTDTQYF; CDR3 DNA: TGTGCCACCAGTGACCCTAGGACTAGCCCGGGGGGGCTCAGCACAGATACGCAGTATTTT
clone size: NA; J gene: TRBJ1-2; V gene: TRBV18; D gene: TRBD1; CDR3 protein: CASSPLPPGQSVYGYTF; CDR3 DNA: TGTGCCAGCTCACCACTCCCGCCGGGACAGTCAGTCTATGGCTACACCTTC
clone size: NA; J gene: TRBJ1-1; V gene: TRBV6-1; D gene: NA; CDR3 protein: CASSYETVSAFF; CDR3 DNA: TGTGCCAGCAGTTATGAGACAGTTTCAGCTTTCTTT
clone size: NA; J gene: TRBJ2-5; V gene: TRBV19; D gene: TRBD2; CDR3 protein: CASTAGGTLGETQYF; CDR3 DNA: TGTGCCAGCACAGCGGGAGGTACGTTGGGAGAGACCCAGTACTTC
clone size: NA; J gene: TRBJ2-7; V gene: TRBV7-9; D gene: NA; CDR3 protein: CASSLWGPLDEQYF; CDR3 DNA: TGTGCCAGCAGCTTATGGGGGCCTCTGGACGAGCAGTACTTC
clone size: NA; J gene: TRBJ1-2; V gene: TRBV14; D gene: TRBD1; CDR3 protein: CASSPGTGGEENYGYTF; CDR3 DNA: TGTGCCAGCAGCCCGGGGACAGGGGGCGAGGAGAACTATGGCTACACCTTC
clone size: few; J gene: TRBJ1-1; V gene: TRBV3-1/TRBV3-2; D gene: TRBD1; CDR3 protein: CASSPYVTGTGVKAFF; CDR3 DNA: TGTGCCAGCAGTCCTTATGTAACCGGGACAGGTGTAAAAGCTTTCTTT
clone size: NA; J gene: TRBJ1-3; V gene: TRBV5-1; D gene: NA; CDR3 protein: CASSSGTSSGNTIYF; CDR3 DNA: TGCGCCAGCAGCTCGGGGACAAGCTCTGGAAACACCATATATTTT
clone size: NA; J gene: TRBJ1-1; V gene: TRBV7-9; D gene: NA; CDR3 protein: CASSSYDSSNTEAFF; CDR3 DNA: TGTGCCAGCAGTTCCTATGACAGTTCGAACACTGAAGCTTTCTTT
clone size: NA; J gene: TRBJ1-1; V gene: TRBV29-1; D gene: NA; CDR3 protein: CSGRAGVVTEAFF; CDR3 DNA: TGCAGCGGAAGAGCAGGGGTGGTCACTGAAGCTTTCTTT
clone size: NA; J gene: TRBJ1-1; V gene: TRBV5-1; D gene: NA; CDR3 protein: CASSLMGLNTEAFF; CDR3 DNA: TGCGCCAGCAGCTTGATGGGCTTGAACACTGAAGCTTTCTTT
clone size: NA; J gene: TRBJ2-1; V gene: TRBV5-1; D gene: TRBD2; CDR3 protein: CASSLFGLADYNEQFF; CDR3 DNA: TGCGCCAGCAGCTTGTTCGGACTAGCGGACTACAATGAGCAGTTCTTC
clone size: NA; J gene: TRBJ1-2; V gene: TRBV9; D gene: NA; CDR3 protein: CASSVAAQGTPFGYTF; CDR3 DNA: TGTGCCAGCAGCGTAGCCGCTCAGGGGACCCCCTTTGGCTACACCTTC
clone size: NA; J gene: TRBJ1-1; V gene: TRBV6-2/TRBV6-3; D gene: NA; CDR3 protein: CASSYYPVLNTEAFF; CDR3 DNA: TGTGCCAGCAGTTACTATCCGGTCTTAAACACTGAAGCTTTCTTT
clone size: NA; J gene: TRBJ1-5; V gene: TRBV5-1; D gene: NA; CDR3 protein: CASSFDGGNQPQHF; CDR3 DNA: TGCGCCAGCAGCTTCGATGGAGGCAATCAGCCCCAGCATTTT
clone size: NA; J gene: TRBJ2-1; V gene: TRBV6-5; D gene: NA; CDR3 protein: CASRGGRQVNNEQFF; CDR3 DNA: TGTGCCAGCAGAGGAGGGCGGCAGGTGAACAATGAGCAGTTCTTC
clone size: NA; J gene: TRBJ1-2; V gene: TRBV19; D gene: TRBD1; CDR3 protein: CASNPQGQQGYGYTF; CDR3 DNA: TGTGCCAGTAACCCACAGGGGCAACAGGGCTATGGCTACACCTTC
clone size: NA; J gene: TRBJ2-5; V gene: TRBV30; D gene: TRBD2; CDR3 protein: CAWSVAGGETQYF; CDR3 DNA: TGTGCCTGGAGTGTAGCGGGGGGGGAGACCCAGTACTTC
clone size: NA; J gene: TRBJ2-5; V gene: TRBV10-3; D gene: NA; CDR3 protein: CAIKDSGNETQYF; CDR3 DNA: TGTGCCATCAAGGACAGTGGGAATGAGACCCAGTACTTC
clone size: NA; J gene: TRBJ1-2; V gene: TRBV3-1/TRBV3-2; D gene: NA; CDR3 protein: CASSQEGRANYGYTF; CDR3 DNA: TGTGCCAGCAGCCAAGAGGGCAGGGCTAACTATGGCTACACCTTC
clone size: few; J gene: TRBJ2-2; V gene: TRBV5-1; D gene: TRBD2; CDR3 protein: CASSPTSGGWTGELFF; CDR3 DNA: TGCGCCAGCAGCCCGACTAGCGGGGGATGGACCGGGGAGCTGTTTTTT
clone size: NA; J gene: TRBJ2-5; V gene: TRBV7-3; D gene: TRBD1; CDR3 protein: CASSARQGVTQYF; CDR3 DNA: TGTGCCAGCAGCGCTCGACAGGGGGTGACCCAGTACTTC
clone size: NA; J gene: TRBJ2-3; V gene: TRBV2; D gene: NA; CDR3 protein: CATHRGLDTQYF; CDR3 DNA: TGTGCCACACACAGGGGACTAGATACGCAGTATTTT
clone size: few; J gene: TRBJ2-3; V gene: TRBV5-4; D gene: NA; CDR3 protein: CASSLSPSGTDTQYF; CDR3 DNA: TGTGCCAGCAGCCTAAGTCCCTCCGGCACAGATACGCAGTATTTT
clone size: NA; J gene: TRBJ1-3; V gene: TRBV7-2; D gene: NA; CDR3 protein: CASSPAGPSGNTIYF; CDR3 DNA: TGTGCCAGCAGCCCGGCAGGGCCCTCTGGAAACACCATATATTTT
clone size: few; J gene: TRBJ2-2; V gene: TRBV28; D gene: NA; CDR3 protein: CASRSTRWFF; CDR3 DNA: TGTGCCAGCAGGTCCACCAGGTGGTTTTTT
clone size: NA; J gene: TRBJ1-5; V gene: TRBV5-4; D gene: NA; CDR3 protein: CASSREDQPQHF; CDR3 DNA: TGTGCCAGCAGTCGGGAGGATCAGCCCCAGCATTTT
clone size: NA; J gene: TRBJ1-5; V gene: TRBV28; D gene: TRBD1; CDR3 protein: CASHTRTGSGNQPQHF; CDR3 DNA: TGTGCCAGCCATACTAGGACAGGGTCAGGCAATCAGCCCCAGCATTTT
clone size: NA; J gene: TRBJ1-2; V gene: TRBV19; D gene: TRBD1; CDR3 protein: CASSTSWLGTDYGYTF; CDR3 DNA: TGTGCCAGTAGTACCTCCTGGCTAGGGACAGATTATGGCTACACCTTC
clone size: NA; J gene: TRBJ2-7; V gene: TRBV2; D gene: NA; CDR3 protein: CASTRSGSYEQYF; CDR3 DNA: TGTGCCAGCACCAGGTCTGGTTCCTACGAGCAGTACTTC
clone size: NA; J gene: TRBJ2-4; V gene: TRBV5-1; D gene: NA; CDR3 protein: CASSLLGENIQYF; CDR3 DNA: TGCGCCAGCAGCTTGCTAGGGGAAAACATTCAGTACTTC
clone size: few; J gene: TRBJ1-6; V gene: TRBV2; D gene: NA; CDR3 protein: CASRDNNSPLHF; CDR3 DNA: TGTGCCAGCAGGGACAATAATTCACCCCTCCACTTT
clone size: NA; J gene: TRBJ2-1; V gene: TRBV5-1; D gene: TRBD2; CDR3 protein: CASSLSLAGGMEEQFF; CDR3 DNA: TGCGCCAGCAGCTTGTCCCTAGCGGGGGGGATGGAGGAGCAGTTCTTC
clone size: once; J gene: TRBJ1-1; V gene: TRBV19; D gene: NA; CDR3 protein: CASTTQVMNTEAFF; CDR3 DNA: TGTGCCAGTACCACACAGGTCATGAACACTGAAGCTTTCTTT
clone size: once; J gene: TRBJ1-1; V gene: TRBV5-1; D gene: NA; CDR3 protein: CASSLSAGSTEAFF; CDR3 DNA: TGCGCCAGCAGCTTGTCAGCGGGGAGCACTGAAGCTTTCTTT